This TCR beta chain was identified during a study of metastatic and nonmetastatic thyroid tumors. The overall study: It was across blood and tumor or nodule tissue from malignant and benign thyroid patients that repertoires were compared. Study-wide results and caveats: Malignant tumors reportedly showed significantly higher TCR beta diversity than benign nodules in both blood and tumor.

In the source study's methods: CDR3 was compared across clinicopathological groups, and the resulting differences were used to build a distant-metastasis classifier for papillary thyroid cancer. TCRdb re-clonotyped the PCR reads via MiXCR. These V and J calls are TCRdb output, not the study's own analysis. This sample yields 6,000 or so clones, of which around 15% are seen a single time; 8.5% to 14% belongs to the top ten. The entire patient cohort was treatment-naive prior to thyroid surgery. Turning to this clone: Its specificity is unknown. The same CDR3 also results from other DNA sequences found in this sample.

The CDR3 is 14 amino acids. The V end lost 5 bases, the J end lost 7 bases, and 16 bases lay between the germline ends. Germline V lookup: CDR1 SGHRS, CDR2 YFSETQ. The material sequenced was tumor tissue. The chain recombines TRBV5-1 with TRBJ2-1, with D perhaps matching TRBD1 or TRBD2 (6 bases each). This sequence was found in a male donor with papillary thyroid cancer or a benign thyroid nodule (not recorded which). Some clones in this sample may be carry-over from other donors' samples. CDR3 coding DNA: TGCGCCAGCAGGAAGGGCGGAGGGGGGAATGAGCAGTTCTTC. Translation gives CASRKGGGGNEQFF.